The clone carrying this T cell receptor beta chain was seen more than once but under ten times. The CDR3 is made up of 13 amino acids. Germline V lookup: CDR1 SGHTA, CDR2 FQGNSA. V was clipped by 5 bases and J by 3 bases, with 11 bases between them. This specimen comes from a study of vaccination and CD4 T cells after COVID-19. Overall study context: Participants got two doses of BNT162b2 or mRNA-1273 vaccine.

TCRdb re-analysed the PCR reads in MiXCR, keeping a single row per CDR3 protein. The repertoire holds 20,000 to 30,000 distinct CDR3 sequences, with 45% to 55% as singletons. This TCR came from a human donor who had recovered from COVID-19. The sample consisted of CD4+ T cells from blood, taken before SARS-CoV-2 vaccination. The chain is built from TRBV7-2 and TRBJ2-7; D not certain. The chain's CDR3 is CASSEARDYEQYF. CDR3 in DNA: TGTGCCAGCAGCGAGGCTAGGGACTACGAGCAGTACTTC.